This T cell receptor beta chain was identified during a study of tissue T cells after allogeneic stem cell transplantation. Study-level results: Within patients, tissue anatomy strongly shaped TCR repertoire composition. Shared clones across patients were few; motif clustering revealed tissue-specific shared signatures.

Libraries were prepared by immunoSEQ multiplex PCR; TCRdb keeps only in-frame clonotypes and omits some of them. The table shows 5,500 to 8,500 clones, with under 75% occurring only once. Of note for this clone: What it binds is not known.

This clonotype originated in an older female donor with lung cancer. Sample: duodenum tissue, taken at autopsy.

In DNA form, the CDR3 reads TGTGCCAGCAAAGAAGGGACAGGACCCCAAGAGACCCAGTACTTC. It specifies CASKEGTGPQETQYF. J is TRBJ2-5 and V is TRBV2; 8 bases align to TRBD1. This CDR3 has 15 residues. The V gene's germline CDR1 is SNHLY and CDR2 FYNNEI. With V trimmed by 7 bases and J by 1 base, 8 bases remained unmatched.